This T cell receptor (beta chain) derives from a study of vaccination effects on CD4 cells after COVID-19. As for the study in general: The post-vaccine samples were taken, at the median, 72 days after the second dose. Study-wide points: Convalescent patients numbered few in the study; early post-infection timepoints were missing entirely.

Clones were sequenced by immunoSEQ multiplex PCR, and TCRdb holds only the in-frame ones, with some missing. The sample consists of roughly 45,000 clones, 72% of them appearing once. A few counts support this clone. The antigen is undetermined. At the end of 10 days of culture, CD4+ T cells were isolated. Participants got two doses of BNT162b2 or mRNA-1273 vaccine. Previously uninfected by SARS-CoV-2, the vaccine recipients also showed negative nucleocapsid antibodies. Germline CDR1 is LGHNA and CDR2 is YNFKEQ. This CDR3 spans 16 amino acids. Unmatched junction bases numbered 5, after V lost 3 bases and J lost 4 bases.

This TCR was sampled from a human donor who received a COVID-19 vaccine. The sample in question was CD4+ T cells from PBMCs cultured without peptide, obtained after COVID-19 vaccination. V usage is TRBV4-2 and J usage is TRBJ2-1, with 11 bases aligning to TRBD2. CDR3 sequence (DNA): TGTGCCAGCAGCCACAACGGACTAGCGGGTTACAATGAGCAGTTCTTC. It is translated as CASSHNGLAGYNEQFF.